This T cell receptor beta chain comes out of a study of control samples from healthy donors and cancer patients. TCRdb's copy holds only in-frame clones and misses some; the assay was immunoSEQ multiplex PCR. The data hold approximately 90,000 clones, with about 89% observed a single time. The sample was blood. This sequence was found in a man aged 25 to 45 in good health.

The CDR3 sequence is CASSAGHSSTDTQYF. The CDR3 coding sequence is TGCGCCAGCAGTGCTGGGCATAGTAGCACAGATACGCAGTATTTT. The chain has TRBV10-1 and TRBJ2-3, with D unclear. The germline V gene has CDR1 WNHNN and CDR2 SYGVQD (reference sequence). Trimming removed 4 bases at V and 0 bases at J, with 11 bases between. This CDR3 has 15 amino acids.